The rows below give T cell receptor beta chains drawn from one sample of a study of blood T cell repertoires in COVID-19. TCRdb's copy holds only in-frame clones and misses some; the assay was immunoSEQ multiplex PCR. Of some 200,000 clones in the sample, roughly 90% were seen once. Sequencing was performed on PBMCs or T cells enriched from blood (not recorded which). The origin of the receptors is a young woman who had recovered from COVID-19. Each CDR3 is given with its conserved first and last residue. D genes are given only for firm matches. Clone size is not always given. Where it is, it says once, few, many or a class for expanded clones.

v_call	j_call	d_call	clone_size	cdr3_nt	cdr3_aa
TRBV4-1	TRBJ2-2	TRBD2	NA	TGCGCCAGCAGCCAAGATCTAGCGGCCGGGGAGCTGTTTTTT	CASSQDLAAGELFF
TRBV5-6	TRBJ1-2	NA	NA	TGTGCCAGCAGCTTGCCCGGGGGTTCTGGCTACACCTTC	CASSLPGGSGYTF
TRBV19	TRBJ2-2	NA	once	TGTGCCAGTAGTGCCGGGACAACGAACACCGGGGAGCTGTTTTTT	CASSAGTTNTGELFF
TRBV25-1	TRBJ1-3	NA	NA	TGTGCCAGCAGTTACTCCTCTGGAAACACCATATATTTT	CASSYSSGNTIYF
TRBV28	TRBJ2-1	TRBD2	NA	TGTGCCAGCATCCCTAGCGGGAGATATCCTTACAATGAGCAGTTCTTC	CASIPSGRYPYNEQFF
TRBV18	TRBJ1-5	NA	NA	TGTGCCAGCTCACCGGAGAGCAATCAGCCCCAGCATTTT	CASSPESNQPQHF
TRBV7-6	TRBJ2-3	TRBD2	NA	TGTGCCAGCAGCTTAGCGTGGAGGGCGGGAGGGCCCGGAAATACGCAGTATTTT	CASSLAWRAGGPGNTQYF
TRBV6-5	TRBJ2-3	TRBD2	NA	TGTGCCAGCTCCGGGAGGGGTATCACAGATACGCAGTATTTT	CASSGRGITDTQYF
TRBV5-1	TRBJ1-2	NA	NA	TGCGCCAGCAGCTTGGATTTAAATGGCTACACCTTC	CASSLDLNGYTF
TRBV5-1	TRBJ1-3	NA	once	TGCGCCAGCAGCTTGACAGTTGGAAACACCATATATTTT	CASSLTVGNTIYF
TRBV30	TRBJ2-7	TRBD2	NA	TGTGCCTGGAGTGTACGCCTAGCGGGACCCTACGAGCAGTACTTC	CAWSVRLAGPYEQYF
TRBV5-6	TRBJ1-6	NA	NA	TGTGCCAGCAGCGGGAAGATGGGGCCTAATTCACCCCTCCACTTT	CASSGKMGPNSPLHF
TRBV12-3/TRBV12-4	TRBJ2-1	NA	NA	TGTGCCAGCAGTCGACAGTACTACAATGAGCAGTTCTTC	CASSRQYYNEQFF
TRBV28	TRBJ2-3	NA	NA	TGTGCCAGCAGGGCCTCTACGGGAGCTAGCACAGATACGCAGTATTTT	CASRASTGASTDTQYF
TRBV9	TRBJ2-2	NA	NA	TGTGCCAGCAGCGGGGGGCAGGTGATAGAAACCGGGGAGCTGTTTTTT	CASSGGQVIETGELFF
TRBV10-3	TRBJ1-1	NA	NA	TGTGCCATCAGCTACGGGGGGTTTAGCACTGAAGCTTTCTTT	CAISYGGFSTEAFF
TRBV6-5	TRBJ2-7	NA	NA	TGTGCCAGCAGTTGGACAGGGCGGGGGAGCTCCTACGAGCAGTACTTC	CASSWTGRGSSYEQYF
TRBV27	TRBJ2-4	NA	once	TGTGCCAGCAGTTCGGTGTCGGCCAAAAACATTCAGTACTTC	CASSSVSAKNIQYF
TRBV19	TRBJ1-4	NA	NA	TGTGCCAGTCACCCCACCGGGGGGGGCGCTAATGAAAAACTGTTTTTT	CASHPTGGGANEKLFF
TRBV11-1	TRBJ2-3	NA	NA	TGTGCCAGCAGCTTAGCGCGAGGCTGGCAAGATACGCAGTATTTT	CASSLARGWQDTQYF
TRBV28	TRBJ1-5	NA	NA	TGTGCCAGCAGTTTATGGTCCCGGGGGCAGCCCCAGCATTTT	CASSLWSRGQPQHF
TRBV6-5	TRBJ1-4	TRBD1	NA	TGTGCCAGCAGGGGGACGGGACAGAGAAATGAAAAACTGTTTTTT	CASRGTGQRNEKLFF
TRBV30	TRBJ2-7	NA	NA	TGTGCCTGGACTCACAGCCCCTACGAGCAGTACTTC	CAWTHSPYEQYF
TRBV6-2/TRBV6-3	TRBJ2-1	TRBD2	NA	TGTGCCAGCAGCTCTAGGTTGGGACTAGCGGGAGTAGTCGATGAGCAGTTCTTC	CASSSRLGLAGVVDEQFF
TRBV28	TRBJ2-7	TRBD1	NA	TGTGCCAGCAGCTCAAGACAGGGCTCCTACGAGCAGTACTTC	CASSSRQGSYEQYF
TRBV6-5	TRBJ2-5	TRBD1	NA	TGTGCCAGCGGATTGTTACAGGGGTACCAAGAGACCCAGTACTTC	CASGLLQGYQETQYF
TRBV5-1	TRBJ2-3	NA	NA	TGCGCCAGCAGCTTGGCTTCTAGGACAGATACGCAGTATTTT	CASSLASRTDTQYF
TRBV27	TRBJ2-2	NA	NA	TGTGCCAGCAGTTTATCGATATGGCGGGCGAGGACCGGGGAGCTGTTTTTT	CASSLSIWRARTGELFF
TRBV11-2	TRBJ2-1	TRBD2	NA	TGTGCCAGCAGCGCAGGACTAGCGGGAGTACGGCAGTTCTTC	CASSAGLAGVRQFF
TRBV28	TRBJ1-1	NA	many	TGTGCCAGCAGTTCGGGGGACCTGGGAGGCACTGAAGCTTTCTTT	CASSSGDLGGTEAFF
TRBV7-3	TRBJ1-6	NA	NA	TGTGCCAGCAGCAGGGGACAAGAGGATTCACCCCTCCACTTT	CASSRGQEDSPLHF
TRBV19	TRBJ2-2	TRBD1	NA	TGTGCCAGTAACGGCAGGGGGCAATCCGGGGAGCTGTTTTTT	CASNGRGQSGELFF
TRBV7-2	TRBJ1-3	NA	once	TGTGCCAGCAGCTTAGGCAGTTCTGGAAACACCATATATTTT	CASSLGSSGNTIYF
TRBV5-1	TRBJ1-1	TRBD1	NA	TGCGCCAGCAGCACACCGGGACAGCTGAACACTGAAGCTTTCTTT	CASSTPGQLNTEAFF
TRBV19	TRBJ2-1	TRBD2	NA	TGTGCCAGTAGTATACCCCCCGGGAGGTACTCCTACAATGAGCAGTTCTTC	CASSIPPGRYSYNEQFF
TRBV15	TRBJ2-5	NA	NA	TGTGCCACCAGCAATAGGGGGATTGAGACCCAGTACTTC	CATSNRGIETQYF
TRBV29-1	TRBJ1-2	NA	NA	TGCAGCGTTGGCCCCGAGTTGGGGGGCTATGGCTACACCTTC	CSVGPELGGYGYTF
TRBV5-1	TRBJ2-1	TRBD1	NA	TGCGCCAGTTGGGACAGGGTGGGCAATGAGCAGTTCTTC	CASWDRVGNEQFF
TRBV2	TRBJ2-6	TRBD2	NA	TGTGCCAGCAGTCCGCGGACTAGCGGGAGTTCATCTGGGGCCAACGTCCTGACTTTC	CASSPRTSGSSSGANVLTF
TRBV7-8	TRBJ1-5	NA	NA	TGTGCCAGCAGCTTAGGAGCCGGGGGTGCGTGGGGCGCGGGTCAGCCCCAGCATTTT	CASSLGAGGAWGAGQPQHF
TRBV6-4	TRBJ2-1	TRBD2	few	TGTGCCAGCAGTGACACTAGCGGGAACTACAATGAGCAGTTCTTC	CASSDTSGNYNEQFF
TRBV6-4	TRBJ1-5	NA	NA	TGTGCCAGCAGTGACAATGCGGGAATTCAGCCCCAGCATTTT	CASSDNAGIQPQHF
TRBV7-9	TRBJ2-1	NA	NA	TGTGCCAGCAGCTCCACCGTAGCGGAACGGTACAATGAGCAGTTCTTC	CASSSTVAERYNEQFF
TRBV11-1	TRBJ2-3	NA	NA	TGTGCCAGCAGCCCAAGGTGGGGCAGGGGCCCAGATACGCAGTATTTT	CASSPRWGRGPDTQYF
TRBV9	TRBJ2-3	NA	NA	TGTGCCAGCAGCATCGGAGGCTTAATAGATACGCAGTATTTT	CASSIGGLIDTQYF
TRBV3-1/TRBV3-2	TRBJ1-5	NA	NA	TGTGCCAGCAGCCAGGCGGGAAGCAATCAGCCCCAGCATTTT	CASSQAGSNQPQHF